Shown below are 3 T cell receptor beta chains from a single sample sequenced in a study of T cell responses to AZD1222 COVID-19 vaccine. Profiling relied on immunoSEQ multiplex PCR, and the TCRdb table lists in-frame clones only, not all of them. The sample yields around 140,000 clones, 90% seen once. This specimen consisted of peripheral blood, obtained on day 0 of AZD1222 vaccination. These receptors originate from an adult in good health.

This chain's CDR3 is CASSPKRESIQYF. CDR3 DNA sequence: TGTGCCAGCAGCCCTAAGCGGGAGAGCATTCAGTACTTC. V is TRBV4-2 and J is TRBJ2-4; 8 nucleotides match TRBD2. This CDR3 has 13 residues. Trimming cost V 4 bases and J 9 bases; bases outside gene matches: 5. Germline CDR1 LGHNA, CDR2 YNFKEQ.

V and J are TRBV2 and TRBJ1-6, with a tentative D call TRBD1 (6 bases). CDR1 SNHLY and CDR2 FYNNEI come from the germline V gene. Trimming removed 1 base from V and 7 bases from J, with 11 bases in between. CDR3 length: 15 residues. The CDR3 region has the DNA TGTGCCAGCAGTGAAGTTCCGGGGGCGAATTCACCCCTCCACTTT. Translated, it gives CASSEVPGANSPLHF.

The V call is TRBV6-2 or TRBV6-3, the J call TRBJ2-2; weak D call: TRBD1 (6 bases). V dropped 5 bases and J dropped 4 bases, with 11 bases sitting between them. Germline assignment: CDR1 MNHEY and CDR2 SVGEGT. The CDR3 totals 14 residues. CDR3 protein: CASSKYRVTGELFF. In DNA form, the CDR3 reads TGTGCCAGCAGTAAATACAGGGTCACCGGGGAGCTGTTTTTT.